This TCR beta chain was identified in a study of T-cell reconstitution after alpha-beta-depleted transplantation in children. Construction of the TCRbeta library involved unique molecular identifiers. TCRdb used MiXCR to reprocess the PCR reads, holding one entry per CDR3 protein. Here the sample spans around 600,000 distinct CDR3 sequences, roughly a tenth being singletons. Losses at the gene ends were 5 bases for V and 4 bases for J; bases not matched to a gene: 8. The CDR3 has 15 amino acids. Germline V gene data show CDR1 as MDHEN and CDR2 as SYDVKM. The chain joins TRBV28 to TRBJ1-5; 7 bases agree with TRBD1. This TCR derives from a human donor who donated a stem cell graft to a child with acute myeloid leukemia. The material sequenced was PBMCs from the stem cell graft donor, taken from the stem cell graft. Written as DNA, the CDR3 is TGTGCCAGCAGTCTCCGGGACAGAGTTAATCAGCCCCAGCATTTT. This translates into CASSLRDRVNQPQHF.